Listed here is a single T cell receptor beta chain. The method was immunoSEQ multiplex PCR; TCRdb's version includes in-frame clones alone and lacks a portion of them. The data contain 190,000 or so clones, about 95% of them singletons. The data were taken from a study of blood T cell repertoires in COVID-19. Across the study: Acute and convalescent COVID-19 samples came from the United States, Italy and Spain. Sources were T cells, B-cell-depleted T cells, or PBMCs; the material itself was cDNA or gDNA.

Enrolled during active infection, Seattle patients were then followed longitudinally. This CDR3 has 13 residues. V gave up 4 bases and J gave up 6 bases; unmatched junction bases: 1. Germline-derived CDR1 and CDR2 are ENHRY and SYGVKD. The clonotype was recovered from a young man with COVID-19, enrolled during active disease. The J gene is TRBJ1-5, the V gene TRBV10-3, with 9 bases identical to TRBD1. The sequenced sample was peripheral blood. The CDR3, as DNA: TGTGCCATCAGTGGACAGGGGGGTCAGCCCCAGCATTTT. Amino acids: CAISGQGGQPQHF.